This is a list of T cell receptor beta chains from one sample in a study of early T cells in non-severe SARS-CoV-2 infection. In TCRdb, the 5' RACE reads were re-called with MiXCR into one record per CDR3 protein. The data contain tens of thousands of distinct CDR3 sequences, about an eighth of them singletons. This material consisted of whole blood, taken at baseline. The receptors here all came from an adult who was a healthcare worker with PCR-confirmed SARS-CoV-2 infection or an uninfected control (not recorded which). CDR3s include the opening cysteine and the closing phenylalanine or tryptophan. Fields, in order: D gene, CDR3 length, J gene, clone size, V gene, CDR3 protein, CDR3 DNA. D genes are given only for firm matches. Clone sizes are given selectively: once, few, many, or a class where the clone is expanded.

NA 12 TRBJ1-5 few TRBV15 CATSEGYQPQHF TGTGCCACCAGTGAGGGATATCAGCCCCAGCATTTT
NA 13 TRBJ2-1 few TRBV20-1 CSATTPFYNEQFF TGCAGTGCTACGACTCCGTTCTACAATGAGCAGTTCTTC
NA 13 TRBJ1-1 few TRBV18 CASSPFRLPEAFF TGTGCCAGCTCACCGTTTCGGCTCCCTGAAGCTTTCTTT
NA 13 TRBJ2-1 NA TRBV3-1 CASSQTPNNEQFF TGTGCCAGCAGCCAAACCCCTAACAATGAGCAGTTCTTC
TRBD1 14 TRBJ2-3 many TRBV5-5 CASIRTGISDTQYF TGTGCCAGCATCCGGACAGGGATATCAGATACGCAGTATTTT
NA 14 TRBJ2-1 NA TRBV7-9 CASRPGLGDNEQFF TGTGCCAGCAGGCCGGGACTGGGGGACAATGAGCAGTTCTTC
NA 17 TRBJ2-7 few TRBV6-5 CASRRRTAGQPSYEQYF TGTGCCAGCAGACGACGGACAGCGGGGCAACCTTCCTACGAGCAGTACTTC
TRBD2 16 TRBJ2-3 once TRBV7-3 CASSPLAGGSTDTQYF TGTGCCAGCAGCCCCTTAGCGGGAGGGAGCACAGATACGCAGTATTTT
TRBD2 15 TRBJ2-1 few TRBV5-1 CASSLVSGSANEQFF TGCGCCAGCAGCTTGGTTAGCGGGAGTGCCAATGAGCAGTTCTTC
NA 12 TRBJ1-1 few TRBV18 CASSPLNREAFF TGTGCCAGCTCACCACTAAACAGGGAAGCTTTCTTT
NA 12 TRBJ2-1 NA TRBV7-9 CASSRGHNEQFF TGTGCCAGCAGCCGCGGACACAATGAGCAGTTCTTC
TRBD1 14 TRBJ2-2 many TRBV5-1 CASSWTGTTGELFF TGCGCCAGCAGTTGGACAGGTACCACCGGGGAGCTGTTTTTT
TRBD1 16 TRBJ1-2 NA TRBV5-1 CASSQGQGGKDYGYTF TGCGCCAGCAGCCAGGGACAGGGCGGGAAGGACTATGGCTACACCTTC
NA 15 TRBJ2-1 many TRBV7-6 CASSSVRDMYNEQFF TGTGCCAGCAGCTCCGTACGGGATATGTACAATGAGCAGTTCTTC
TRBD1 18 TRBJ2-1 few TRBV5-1 CASSLGRGTGSYYNEQFF TGCGCCAGCAGCTTGGGGAGAGGGACAGGCAGTTACTACAATGAGCAGTTCTTC